These T cell receptor beta chains were read from a single sample in a study of blood T cell repertoires in COVID-19. The method was immunoSEQ multiplex PCR; TCRdb's version includes in-frame clones alone and lacks a portion of them. This table has some 260,000 clones, about nine tenths appearing once. Specimen: PBMCs or T cells enriched from blood (not recorded which). The source of these receptors is a middle-aged man who had recovered from COVID-19. The CDR3 runs from the conserved cysteine through the conserved F or W. The D gene is left open where the match is weak. Only part of the rows carry a size: once, few, many, or a class if the clone is expanded.

size	D	V	J	CDR3	DNA
.	.	TRBV19	TRBJ1-6	CATQLGGDNSPLHF	TGTGCCACCCAATTGGGGGGAGATAATTCACCCCTCCACTTT
.	TRBD2	TRBV19	TRBJ2-1	CASSIEGGNEQFF	TGTGCCAGTAGTATAGAGGGGGGGAATGAGCAGTTCTTC
.	TRBD1	TRBV3-1/TRBV3-2	TRBJ1-2	CASSPSSLSGGGHYGYTF	TGTGCCAGCAGCCCAAGTAGTTTGTCGGGAGGGGGCCACTATGGCTACACCTTC
.	TRBD1	TRBV30	TRBJ1-1	CAWDVTGGGRTEAFF	TGTGCCTGGGATGTGACAGGGGGCGGAAGGACTGAAGCTTTCTTT
few	.	TRBV18	TRBJ2-5	CASSPTGVLETQYF	TGTGCCAGCTCACCAACGGGGGTCCTAGAGACCCAGTACTTC
.	TRBD2	TRBV7-8	TRBJ2-5	CASSLRSSGQETQYF	TGTGCCAGCAGCTTAAGGTCTAGCGGCCAAGAGACCCAGTACTTC
once	.	TRBV4-3	TRBJ2-3	CASSHRTDTDTQYF	TGCGCCAGCAGCCACCGGACAGACACAGATACGCAGTATTTT
.	.	TRBV2	TRBJ2-1	CASRLESSGEQFF	TGTGCCAGCAGACTCGAATCCTCGGGTGAGCAGTTCTTC
.	TRBD1	TRBV7-2	TRBJ1-4	CASSFGQGGGKLFF	TGTGCCAGCAGCTTCGGACAGGGTGGTGGAAAACTGTTTTTT
.	.	TRBV7-9	TRBJ2-1	CASSYIYNEQFF	TGTGCCAGCAGCTATATCTACAATGAGCAGTTCTTC
.	.	TRBV7-9	TRBJ1-2	CASSLGFSREGYGYTF	TGTGCCAGCAGCTTAGGGTTCTCGAGGGAAGGCTATGGCTACACCTTC
.	.	TRBV2	TRBJ1-2	CASSEQYGYTF	TGTGCCAGCAGTGAACAGTATGGCTACACCTTC
.	TRBD1	TRBV9	TRBJ1-3	CASSGSGGRNTIYF	TGTGCCAGCAGCGGTTCAGGGGGACGGAACACCATATATTTT
once	TRBD2	TRBV19	TRBJ2-1	CASMRLAGGNEQFF	TGTGCCAGTATGCGGCTAGCGGGAGGTAATGAGCAGTTCTTC
.	TRBD1	TRBV19	TRBJ2-2	CASRPTGAAGELFF	TGTGCCAGTAGGCCGACAGGGGCGGCGGGGGAGCTGTTTTTT
.	.	TRBV28	TRBJ1-2	CASIIGGGRGNYGYTF	TGTGCCAGCATCATAGGTGGGGGTAGGGGGAACTATGGCTACACCTTC
few	.	TRBV4-1	TRBJ2-7	CASSQGLGPTFEQYF	TGCGCCAGCAGCCAGGGTTTGGGCCCCACGTTTGAGCAGTACTTC
once	TRBD2	TRBV7-2	TRBJ2-7	CASSLTSGGIYEQYF	TGTGCCAGCAGCTTGACTAGCGGGGGGATCTACGAGCAGTACTTC
.	TRBD2	TRBV11-2	TRBJ2-1	CASSLGAGAYNEQFF	TGTGCCAGCAGCTTAGGAGCGGGGGCCTACAATGAGCAGTTCTTC
.	.	TRBV9	TRBJ2-2	CASSVRGNTGELFF	TGTGCCAGCAGCGTAAGGGGAAACACCGGGGAGCTGTTTTTT
once	TRBD1	TRBV6-2/TRBV6-3	TRBJ2-7	CASSYRDRDLSEQYF	TGTGCCAGCAGTTACCGGGACAGGGATCTTAGCGAGCAGTACTTC
.	TRBD2	TRBV7-2	TRBJ2-5	CASSSFGRGARETQYF	TGTGCCAGCAGCTCCTTTGGGCGGGGGGCGAGAGAGACCCAGTACTTC
.	TRBD1	TRBV19	TRBJ1-1	CASSLATGGNTEAFF	TGTGCCAGTAGTCTAGCGACAGGGGGAAACACTGAAGCTTTCTTT
.	TRBD1	TRBV4-1	TRBJ2-6	CASSQWPGQKVSGANVLTF	TGCGCCAGCAGCCAATGGCCGGGACAGAAGGTCTCTGGGGCCAACGTCCTGACTTTC
.	.	TRBV7-2	TRBJ2-3	CASSLGLAGATDTQYF	TGTGCCAGCAGCTTAGGTCTGGCGGGTGCCACAGATACGCAGTATTTT
once	TRBD2	TRBV5-5	TRBJ2-5	CASSPRGVRETQYF	TGTGCCAGCAGCCCGCGGGGGGTGCGGGAGACCCAGTACTTC
few	TRBD1	TRBV5-1	TRBJ1-1	CASSLEGQGNTEAFF	TGCGCCAGCAGCTTGGAGGGACAGGGGAACACTGAAGCTTTCTTT
.	TRBD1	TRBV30	TRBJ1-1	CAWSPRDRRTEAFF	TGTGCCTGGAGTCCCCGGGACAGACGCACTGAAGCTTTCTTT
.	TRBD1	TRBV5-4	TRBJ1-4	CASSQNGQGAGEKLFF	TGTGCCAGCAGCCAGAACGGACAGGGGGCGGGTGAAAAACTGTTTTTT
.	TRBD1	TRBV6-5	TRBJ1-1	CASVGTGLNTEAFF	TGTGCCAGCGTTGGGACAGGATTGAACACTGAAGCTTTCTTT
.	TRBD2	TRBV27	TRBJ2-7	CASSLGTSGTYEQYF	TGTGCCAGCAGTTTAGGGACTAGCGGGACCTACGAGCAGTACTTC
.	TRBD2	TRBV6-5	TRBJ2-5	CASSWGLGETQYF	TGTGCCAGCAGTTGGGGACTAGGGGAGACCCAGTACTTC
.	.	TRBV11-1	TRBJ1-2	CASSLVAAANGYTF	TGTGCCAGCAGCTTAGTGGCGGCGGCGAATGGCTACACCTTC
.	.	TRBV5-1	TRBJ1-4	CASSREGTNEKLFF	TGCGCCAGCTCGCGGGAGGGAACTAATGAAAAACTGTTTTTT
.	.	TRBV7-2	TRBJ2-3	CASSLEGITDTQYF	TGTGCCAGCAGCTTAGAGGGGATCACAGATACGCAGTATTTT
.	.	TRBV9	TRBJ2-1	CASSPVGGANNEQFF	TGTGCCAGCAGCCCAGTGGGGGGGGCCAACAATGAGCAGTTCTTC
.	TRBD1	TRBV11-2	TRBJ2-7	CASSDPGFGTGFWEQYF	TGTGCCAGCAGCGACCCCGGATTCGGGACAGGGTTCTGGGAGCAGTACTTC
.	TRBD2	TRBV7-3	TRBJ2-3	CASSVSGSSTDTQYF	TGTGCCAGCAGCGTTAGCGGGAGTAGCACAGATACGCAGTATTTT
.	.	TRBV5-1	TRBJ1-6	CASSLDRVSPLHF	TGCGCCAGCAGCTTGGATCGGGTTTCACCCCTCCACTTT
.	.	TRBV7-9	TRBJ1-5	CASSSPGGPQHF	TGTGCCAGCAGCTCCCCGGGTGGACCCCAGCATTTT
.	.	TRBV7-8	TRBJ1-2	CASSVTANYGYTF	TGTGCCAGCTCGGTCACAGCTAACTATGGCTACACCTTC
.	.	TRBV24-1	TRBJ1-2	CAAGRDNYGYTF	TGTGCCGCGGGGCGGGATAACTATGGCTACACCTTC
.	.	TRBV4-1	TRBJ1-5	CASSQGPGQRHF	TGCGCCAGCAGCCAAGGACCGGGACAACGGCATTTT
.	.	TRBV10-2	TRBJ1-1	CASRAVNTEAFF	TGCGCCAGCAGGGCAGTGAACACTGAAGCTTTCTTT
.	.	TRBV12-3/TRBV12-4	TRBJ1-2	CASSEGYGYTF	TGTGCCAGTTCGGAGGGCTATGGCTACACCTTC
.	TRBD1	TRBV15	TRBJ2-7	CATSRRADREYEQYF	TGTGCCACCAGCAGAAGGGCGGACAGGGAATACGAGCAGTACTTC